The sequence of this T cell receptor beta chain was determined in a study of T cell responses to AZD1222 COVID-19 vaccine. Sequencing was performed with immunoSEQ multiplex PCR; in TCRdb, only in-frame clones are kept and a portion is missing. In the table there are 80,000 to 90,000 clones, roughly 90% of which are singletons. The CDR3 spans 15 residues. V dropped 1 base and J dropped 1 base, with 7 bases sitting between them. Germline CDR1 is SGHNT and CDR2 is YENEEA. The source material was peripheral blood, sampled on day 0 of AZD1222 vaccination. The TCR sequence derives from an adult in good health. The chain links TRBV11-3 to TRBJ2-2; no clear D gene. For the CDR3, the DNA is TGTGCCAGCAGCTTAGGGCCGCTGAACACCGGGGAGCTGTTTTTT. Its translation is CASSLGPLNTGELFF.